This TCR beta chain comes out of a study of blood T cell repertoires in COVID-19. Study information: T cells, B-cell-depleted T cells, or PBMCs supplied cDNA or gDNA.

Germline assignment: CDR1 MGHDK and CDR2 SYGVNS. Germline trimming cut 3 bases from V and 7 bases from J; bases unmatched to any gene: 6. This CDR3 has 14 amino acids. This clone showed up just a few times. Authors' processing steps: Amplified reference gene primers provided the basis for estimating nucleated cell counts. Clones were read by immunoSEQ multiplex PCR, and TCRdb kept only the in-frame ones, dropping some. V, J and clone size reflect that table, while D and trimming were determined from the DNA. The sample records a few hundred thousand clones, 85% being singletons. Sequenced input: peripheral blood. The V call is TRBV25-1, the J call TRBJ1-2; 9 bases line up with TRBD1. The receptor comes from a young woman with acute or convalescent COVID-19. In DNA form, the CDR3 reads TGTGCCAGCAGTGAGGACAGGGGCCCTCTTGGCTACACCTTC. It translates to CASSEDRGPLGYTF.